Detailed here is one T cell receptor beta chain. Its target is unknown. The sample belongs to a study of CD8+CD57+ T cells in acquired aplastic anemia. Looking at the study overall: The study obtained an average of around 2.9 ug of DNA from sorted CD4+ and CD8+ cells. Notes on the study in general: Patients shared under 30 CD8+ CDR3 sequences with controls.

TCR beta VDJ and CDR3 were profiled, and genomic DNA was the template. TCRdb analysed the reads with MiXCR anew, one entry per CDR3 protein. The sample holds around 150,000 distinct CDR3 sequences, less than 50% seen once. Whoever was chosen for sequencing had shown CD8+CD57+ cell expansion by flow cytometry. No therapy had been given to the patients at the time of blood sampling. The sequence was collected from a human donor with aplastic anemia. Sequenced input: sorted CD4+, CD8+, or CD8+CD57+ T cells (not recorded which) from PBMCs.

In nucleotides, the CDR3 is TGCGCCAGCAGCCAAAGGGACAGGGACACCGGGGAGCTGTTTTTT. Protein product: CASSQRDRDTGELFF. The chain uses TRBV4-3 and TRBJ2-2; TRBD1 agrees at 9 bases. Trimming removed 2 bases from V and 3 bases from J; junction bases left unmatched: 1. This CDR3 is 15 amino acids long. Per the germline V gene, CDR1 is LGHNA and CDR2 is YSLEER.